This T cell receptor (beta chain) was identified during a study of T cell changes during pregnancy in multiple sclerosis. The table lists this clone with a count of one. CDR1 is SGHRS, CDR2 YFSETQ, per germline. Between the trimmed V and J ends, which lost 2 bases and 3 bases, there was a span of 15 bases. The CDR3 extends over 15 amino acids. TCRdb keeps only in-frame clones here, not all; method: immunoSEQ multiplex PCR. The sample includes about 69,000 clones, around 92% of them seen just once. Sequenced material: peripheral blood, taken in the third trimester of pregnancy. The receptor was derived from a female donor in good health, enrolled as a control in a pregnancy study. The genes are TRBV5-1 and TRBJ2-7; D possibly corresponds to TRBD1 (7 bases). The CDR3 loop is CASSFGTQGVYEQYF. CDR3 DNA sequence: TGCGCCAGCAGCTTCGGGACTCAGGGGGTCTACGAGCAGTACTTC. Variable domain in full (rest from reference TRBV5-1 and TRBJ2-7): KAGVTQTPRYLIKTRGQQVTLSCSPISGHRSVSWYQQTPGQGLQFLFEYFSETQRNKGNFPGRFSGRQFSNSRSEMNVSTLELGDSALYLCASSFGTQGVYEQYFGPGTRLTVT.